The 14 T cell receptor beta chains below were found in one sample sequenced in a study of T cell repertoires in cytomegalovirus infection. TCRdb itself ran the reads through MiXCR, one entry per CDR3 protein. The top ten hold approximately 2.4% of the sample, which has about 300,000 distinct CDR3 sequences, approximately 8.9% seen once. The sequencing input was PBMCs. These TCRs come from a human donor in good health (CMV status not recorded). Some clones in this sample may be carry-over from other donors' samples.

This clonotype appeared many times. The chain uses TRBV6-5 and TRBJ2-7; 9 bases line up with TRBD2. This CDR3 has 16 amino acids. Germline lookup yields CDR1 MNHEY and CDR2 SVGAGI. V dropped 6 bases and J dropped 0; count of bases not matched to a gene: 9. CDR3 amino acids: CASSRPSSGVSYEQYF. The DNA for the CDR3 is TGTGCCAGCAGCCGGCCGTCTAGCGGGGTCTCCTACGAGCAGTACTTC.

This clonotype has more than one count but fewer than ten. J is TRBJ2-7 and V is TRBV13; 7 bases match TRBD1. The CDR3 loop spans 16 amino acids. The V segment lost 5 bases and the J segment 5 bases; nucleotides outside the gene matches: 15. CDR1 and CDR2 (germline): PRHDT, FYEKMQ (reference sequence). CDR3 coding DNA: TGTGCCAGCAGCATGGGCCGGGACAGAAAATTCCACGAGCAGTACTTC. Its translation: CASSMGRDRKFHEQYF.

The rearrangement joins TRBV29-1 to TRBJ2-3; D not certain. The CDR3 sequence is 10 residues long. Germline values: CDR1 SQVTM, CDR2 ANQGSEA. The V end was cut by 3 bases, the J end by 7 bases, with 5 bases between. Here the CDR3 reads CSVEFHTQYF. The CDR3 DNA reads TGCAGCGTTGAGTTCCATACGCAGTATTTT.

The chain is built from TRBV14 and TRBJ2-1; D assignment may be TRBD1 or TRBD2 (5 bases each). The CDR3 sequence is 18 residues long. Per germline, CDR1 SGHDN and CDR2 FVKESK. V lost 2 bases and J lost 2, with 19 bases in between. In DNA, the CDR3 is TGTGCCAGCAGCCAAAGGAGAGGGGCCAACCTCCCCTACAATGAGCAGTTCTTC. Encoded protein: CASSQRRGANLPYNEQFF.

This clonotype was counted between two and nine times. The chain uses TRBV10-3 and TRBJ1-1, with D uncertain. Germline CDR1 reads ENHRY; CDR2 reads SYGVKD. This CDR3 contains 14 residues. The germline V and J ends were trimmed by 6 bases and 0 bases, with 11 bases remaining between them. The CDR3 is CAISPKIMNTEAFF. DNA for the CDR3: TGTGCCATCAGCCCAAAAATTATGAACACTGAAGCTTTCTTT.

About this clonotype: A clone one base away is much larger, so this may be a read error. The chain combines TRBV25-1 with TRBJ2-4; 7 bases are shared with TRBD1. The germline gives CDR1 MGHDK, CDR2 SYGVNS. The CDR3 is 14 amino acids. The V gene end was trimmed by 3 bases and the J gene end by 13 bases; junction bases not matched to a gene: 12. The CDR3 bases are TGTGCCAGCAGTGATCCAGGGGGAGTTAGCATGCAGTACTTC. Translating gives CASSDPGGVSMQYF.

As regards this clonotype: A much larger clone differs by one base, so this may be a read error. The chain couples TRBV2 to TRBJ1-3; tentative D call: TRBD1 (6 bases). From germline, CDR1 is SNHLY and CDR2 FYNNEI. CDR3 length: 15 residues. Written as DNA, the CDR3 is TGTGCCAGCAGTGCTTTGTCAGAGGACAGAAACACCATGTATTTT. The encoded protein is CASSALSEDRNTMYF.

This clonotype was picked up many times. The genes are TRBV12-3 or TRBV12-4 and TRBJ2-1; TRBD2 agrees at 10 bases. The CDR3 sequence is 15 residues long. J lost 9 bases, V lost 3 bases, and 8 bases had no gene match. CDR3 DNA: TGTGCCAGCAGTTTGTTAGCGGGGGGCCATAGTGAGCAGTTCTTC. Its protein product is CASSLLAGGHSEQFF.

This clonotype was recorded many times. This rearrangement joins TRBV7-2 to TRBJ1-3; D not certain. V lost 2 bases and J 0 bases, leaving 14 bases between the germline ends. Per germline, CDR1 SGHTA and CDR2 FQGNSA. The CDR3 has 17 residues. This chain's CDR3 is CASSLLFVGSSGNTIYF. CDR3 nucleotide sequence: TGTGCCAGCAGCTTATTGTTTGTGGGGAGCTCTGGAAACACCATATATTTT.

This clonotype was seen ten or more times. The chain uses TRBV7-2 and TRBJ1-5; D remains ambiguous. Looked up from germline, CDR1 is SGHTA and CDR2 is FQGNSA. This CDR3 has 14 amino acids. Trimming left V 5 bases short and J 2 bases short, with 10 bases between. CDR3 in amino acids: CASSPFAGNQPQHF. DNA for the CDR3: TGTGCCAGCAGCCCCTTCGCAGGCAATCAGCCCCAGCATTTT.

This clonotype was seen repeatedly, ten times or more. This rearrangement joins TRBV20-1 to TRBJ2-5; D gene uncertain. CDR1 is DFQATT and CDR2 is SNEGSKA in the germline V gene (reference sequence). Trimming pared 1 base from V and 7 bases from J, leaving 4 bases between. CDR3 length equals 10 residues. CDR3 residues: CSARARTQYF. CDR3 in DNA: TGCAGTGCTAGAGCGCGGACCCAGTACTTC.

This clonotype was picked up a small number of times. The chain uses TRBV10-3 and TRBJ2-7; tentatively, D is TRBD1 (6 bases). V lost 5 bases and J 6 bases, leaving 14 bases between the germline ends. Germline-derived CDR1 and CDR2 are ENHRY and SYGVKD. The length of the CDR3 is 13 residues. CDR3 loop: CAISRSRGGEQYV. The CDR3 DNA reads TGTGCCATCAGTAGGAGTAGAGGGGGCGAGCAGTACGTC.

CDR3 coding DNA: TGTGCCAGCAGTCCAGGGGTATGGTATGGCTACACCTTC. This gives the protein CASSPGVWYGYTF. This chain connects TRBV27 to TRBJ1-2, with TRBD1 as a possible D gene (6 bases). Trimming stripped 5 bases from V and 5 bases from J, with 12 bases between. CDR3 size: 13 residues. Looked up from germline, CDR1 is MNHEY and CDR2 is SMNVEV (reference sequence).

This clonotype was counted many times. The chain couples TRBV29-1 to TRBJ1-2; 7 bases match TRBD1. CDR3 length equals 12 residues. Losses at the gene ends were 7 bases for V and 4 bases for J; bases not matched to a gene: 6. The V gene's germline CDR1 is SQVTM and CDR2 ANQGSEA. The CDR3 DNA sequence: TGCAGCGGGGGGGACAGATTCTATGGCTACACCTTC. Protein: CSGGDRFYGYTF.